This T cell receptor beta chain was identified during a study of cytomegalovirus exposure and HLA in healthy donors. With respect to this clone: Antigen unknown.

This CDR3 has 15 amino acids. Per germline, CDR1 SEHNR and CDR2 FQNEAQ (reference sequence). J lost 10 bases, V lost 6 bases, and 13 bases had no gene match. This PCR relied on a set of 60 Vbeta primers and 13 Jbeta primers. The repertoire was sequenced with immunoSEQ multiplex PCR; TCRdb's copy has only in-frame clones and lacks some. This table holds fewer than 90,000 clones, 75% to 80% found once. Study observations and caveats: Reports state that TCR beta sequences accurately predicted most subjects' HLA-A and HLA-B alleles. The study designated 150 or so TCR beta chains cytomegalovirus-associated. In a later analysis, common viral pathogens appeared linked to several of the most significant clusters.

This sequence was found in a female donor in good health and CMV-seronegative. The chain combines TRBV7-9 with TRBJ2-1; 9 bases line up with TRBD1. Sequencing input: PBMCs. The CDR3 nucleotides are TGTGCCAGCAGACCACAGGGGGCTGGGGGTACGGAGCAGTTCTTC. Translated, it gives CASRPQGAGGTEQFF.